Each of the 15 T cell receptor beta chains below was sequenced from the same sample in a study of cytomegalovirus exposure and HLA in healthy donors (dated by TCRdb to the late 2010s). Library method: the immunoSEQ multiplex PCR assay. A mixture of 60 forward primers for TCR Vbeta segments and 13 reverse primers for TCR Jbeta segments was used in the multiplex PCR. The immuneACCESS repertoire file appears here via TCRdb, limited to in-frame rearrangements. These files lack a portion of the clones; in checked studies, under half of the deficit traces to unresolved V genes, and the cause of the others is not known. Counted in this sample were just under 250,000 clones; roughly 82% of them appeared once. The ten largest clones capture around 5.7% of the sample. The material sequenced was PBMCs. Receptors were obtained from a woman aged 40 to 49 in good health and CMV-seropositive.

This clone appeared a single time. This rearrangement joins TRBV27 to TRBJ2-1; maybe TRBD1 (7 bases). Per the germline V gene, CDR1 is MNHEY and CDR2 is SMNVEV (reference sequence). There are 15 residues in the CDR3. Trimming removed 7 bases at V and 7 bases at J, with 20 bases between. The CDR3 here is CASTEQGTLLNEQFF. The CDR3 region has the DNA TGTGCCAGCACCGAACAGGGGACTCTATTAAATGAGCAGTTCTTC.

The gene calls are TRBV5-6 and TRBJ1-2, with 8 nucleotides matching TRBD1. The CDR3 has 17 amino acids. V trimming: 0 bases; J trimming: 5 bases; junction bases outside the gene matches: 12. Germline V gene sequence: CDR1 SGHDT, CDR2 YYEEEE. For the CDR3, the DNA is TGTGCCAGCAGCTTGGGTGGGGCAGGGGGCGCCCCTTATGGCTACACCTTC. Translating it yields CASSLGGAGGAPYGYTF. The full variable domain, rest sourced from reference TRBV5-6 and TRBJ1-2, is DAGVTQSPTHLIKTRGQQVTLRCSPKSGHDTVSWYQQALGQGPQFIFQYYEEEERQRGNFPDRFSGHQFPNYSSELNVNALLLGDSALYLCASSLGGAGGAPYGYTFGSGTRLTVV.

CDR3 nucleotides: TGTGCCAGCAGCGTAGGGACTAGCGCTTTCAATGAGCAGTTCTTC. It encodes CASSVGTSAFNEQFF. This chain connects TRBV9 to TRBJ2-1, with TRBD2 identical over 9 bases. The CDR3 is 15 residues long. J gave up 6 bases and V 0 bases, and 4 bases lay outside the gene matches. In germline, CDR1 is SGDLS, CDR2 YYNGEE.

The rearrangement uses TRBV9 and TRBJ1-4; tentative D call: TRBD1 (6 bases). CDR1 and CDR2 from the germline V gene are SGDLS and YYNGEE. This CDR3 comprises 15 residues. Trimming pared 7 bases from V and 1 base from J, leaving 14 bases between. This chain's CDR3 is CASGATGITNEKLFF. The CDR3 coding sequence is TGTGCCAGCGGCGCTACAGGGATAACTAATGAAAAACTGTTTTTT.

The chain combines TRBV5-1 with TRBJ1-1; 7 bases agree with TRBD1. The germline V gene has CDR1 SGHRS and CDR2 YFSETQ. Trimming removed 4 bases from V and 4 bases from J; junction bases left unmatched: 4. The CDR3 covers 13 residues. CDR3 nucleotide sequence: TGCGCCAGCAGCCTAGGGACAGCCACTGAAGCTTTCTTT. As protein: CASSLGTATEAFF.

For the CDR3, the DNA is TGTGCCAGCAGCCCAACCGGACAGGGGGCGAGAGTTGCGGCGAAGCAGTACTTC. The encoded protein is CASSPTGQGARVAAKQYF. The rearrangement links TRBV27 to TRBJ2-7; 11 nucleotides line up with TRBD1. Losses at the gene ends were 6 bases for V and 8 bases for J; bases not matched to a gene: 21. Looked up from germline, CDR1 is MNHEY and CDR2 is SMNVEV (reference sequence). The CDR3 extends over 18 amino acids.

The chain has TRBV6-1 and TRBJ2-7, with 7 bases aligning to TRBD2. The CDR3 has 12 residues. Per the germline V gene, CDR1 is MNHNS and CDR2 is SASEGT. Trimming removed 8 bases from V and 3 bases from J; junction bases left unmatched: 4. CDR3: CASDSSGYEQYF. The CDR3 DNA is TGTGCCAGCGACTCTAGCGGCTACGAGCAGTACTTC.

The table lists this clone with a count of one. The rearrangement joins TRBV7-3 to TRBJ2-3, with a possible D match to TRBD1 (6 bases). The CDR3 spans 16 residues. Trimming stripped 3 bases from V and 6 bases from J, with 19 bases between. Germline CDR1 is SGHTA and CDR2 is FQGTGA. CDR3 protein: CASSLGATASRDTQYF. CDR3 nucleotides: TGTGCCAGCAGCTTGGGGGCTACGGCCTCTAGGGATACGCAGTATTTT.

To note about this clone: One end of the junction does not line up with germline, which may come from a read error. The sample holds other DNA sequences that translate to the same CDR3. The gene calls are TRBV10-3 and TRBJ1-6, with D unresolved. The CDR3 length is 12 residues. Germline V gives CDR1 ENHRY, CDR2 SYGVKD. CDR3 protein: CATSGNNSPLHF. CDR3 sequence (DNA): TGTGCCACCTCCGGTAATAATTCCCCCCTCCACTTT.

Of note for this clone: This sample includes further DNA sequences coding for the same CDR3. V and J are TRBV9 and TRBJ1-2; D gene uncertain. CDR1 is SGDLS and CDR2 is YYNGEE in the germline V gene. The V end lost 0 bases, the J end lost 2 bases, and 8 bases lay between the germline ends. This CDR3 is 14 amino acids long. The CDR3 loop is CASSVANSNYGYTF. The CDR3 DNA reads as TGTGCCAGCAGCGTAGCCAACAGCAACTATGGCTACACCTTC.

The V and J genes are TRBV30 and TRBJ1-2; D gene ambiguous. From germline, CDR1 is GTSNPN and CDR2 SVGIG (reference sequence). This CDR3 is 12 amino acids long. The V end lost 0 bases, the J end lost 2 bases, and 4 bases lay between the germline ends. The CDR3 region is CAWSVLNYGYTF. The CDR3 DNA reads as TGTGCCTGGAGTGTACTCAACTATGGCTACACCTTC.

CDR3 sequence (DNA): TGTGCCAGCAGCTTCACAGGGGGCAAGAATGAGCAGTTCTTC. Protein product: CASSFTGGKNEQFF. The V and J genes are TRBV5-4 and TRBJ2-1; 9 bases line up with TRBD1. CDR1 SGHNT and CDR2 YYREEE come from the germline V gene (reference sequence). CDR3 size: 14 residues. Trimming removed 2 bases from V and 7 bases from J; junction bases left unmatched: 4.

The chain recombines TRBV11-2 with TRBJ2-2; tentatively, D is TRBD2 (6 bases). Deletions cut 5 bases from V and 8 bases from J, with 9 bases between. The V gene's germline CDR1 is SGHAT and CDR2 FQNNGV. CDR3 length: 12 amino acids. Here the CDR3 reads CASSPGGGELFF. The CDR3, as DNA: TGTGCCAGCAGCCCCGGGGGAGGGGAGCTGTTTTTT.

The chain couples TRBV29-1 to TRBJ2-7, with D tentatively TRBD1 (6 bases). CDR1 and CDR2 (germline): SQVTM, ANQGSEA. V was pared by 3 bases and J by 3 bases, with 12 bases between. The CDR3 is 13 amino acids. The CDR3 is CSVDKTGGYEQYF. The CDR3, as DNA: TGCAGCGTTGATAAGACAGGAGGCTACGAGCAGTACTTC.

This chain links TRBV11-3 with TRBJ1-5; a weak D match, TRBD1 (6 bases). V dropped 4 bases and J dropped 3 bases, with 13 bases sitting between them. Looked up from germline, CDR1 is SGHNT and CDR2 is YENEEA. The CDR3 runs 15 residues. The CDR3 reads CASSWTVPLNQPQHF. In nucleotides, the CDR3 is TGTGCCAGCAGCTGGACAGTACCGCTCAATCAGCCCCAGCATTTT.